This T cell receptor (beta chain) was captured in a study of cytomegalovirus exposure and HLA in healthy donors. The germline V gene has CDR1 SQVTM and CDR2 ANQGSEA. This CDR3 has 13 residues. Trimming removed 0 bases from V and 5 bases from J, with 10 bases in between. The PCR made use of 60 Vbeta and 13 Jbeta primers. Sequencing was performed with immunoSEQ multiplex PCR; in TCRdb, only in-frame clones are kept and a portion is missing. The table shows about 160,000 clones, with roughly 84% occurring only once. The sequence came from a man between 18 and 35 years old in good health and CMV-seronegative. The sample was PBMCs. J is TRBJ1-2 and V is TRBV29-1; D gene unclear. The CDR3 DNA is TGCAGCGTTGAAGACGGGTCTGGTTATGGCTACACCTTC. Translated, it gives CSVEDGSGYGYTF. Full variable domain (missing parts from reference TRBV29-1 and TRBJ1-2): SAVISQKPSRDICQRGTSLTIQCQVDSQVTMMFWYRQQPGQSLTLIATANQGSEATYESGFVIDKFPISRPNLTFSTLTVSNMSPEDSSIYLCSVEDGSGYGYTFGSGTRLTVV.